The TCR beta chain under discussion was sequenced for a study of T cell responses to AZD1222 COVID-19 vaccine. Overall study results and limits: AZD1222 recipients seropositive at baseline numbered only six or seven. Spike was spanned by vaccine-associated CD4 TCRs, with dominance at 160-218 and 743-854. Reportedly, nearly half the spike-specific TCRs target unmutated variant regions.

The protocol was immunoSEQ multiplex PCR, while the TCRdb copy is restricted to in-frame clones and leaves out a portion. Of over 100,000 clones in the sample, about 90% were seen once. The V gene's germline CDR1 is GTSNPN and CDR2 SVGIG (reference sequence). V was cut by 6 bases and J by 7 bases, with 12 bases left in between. CDR3 length equals 11 residues. Worth noting for this clone: Its specificity is not known.

The chain combines TRBV30 with TRBJ1-1; D is undetermined. Specimen: peripheral blood, collected on day 0 of AZD1222 vaccination. The clonotype originates from an adult in good health. Here the CDR3 DNA reads TGTGCCTGCTCGGAGTTCATTGAAGCTTTCTTT. Amino acids: CACSEFIEAFF.